Sequencing of this TCR beta chain was carried out in a study of post-analysis software for immune sequencing data. Study-wide results and limits: Strong co-clustering by F measure linked samples that shared a preparation batch. Comparison with controls showed significantly lower normalized Chao1 diversity in multiple sclerosis patients. When patients were compared with controls, 4 or 5 TRBV segments were more frequent, TRBV5-6, TRBV5-1 and TRBV20-1 among them.

Unique molecular identifiers were carried by the TCR beta cDNA libraries. MiXCR, applied by TCRdb to the PCR reads, yields one record per CDR3 protein. Of 400,000 to 500,000 distinct CDR3 sequences in the sample, over 30% were seen once. V lost 6 bases and J lost 6, with 9 bases in between. Germline CDR1 and CDR2: MNHNS and SASEGT. The CDR3 runs to 12 residues. Comments on this clonotype: As yet, its antigen is unknown.

The TCR comes from a girl aged 2-15 years with multiple sclerosis. Sequenced sample: blood. The gene calls are TRBV6-1 and TRBJ2-1; D gene ambiguous. The CDR3 spells CASSWVGNEQFF. The CDR3 nucleotides are TGTGCCAGCAGCTGGGTCGGCAATGAGCAGTTCTTC.